This TCR beta chain was identified in a study of T-cell reconstitution after alpha-beta-depleted transplantation in children. Study results and limitations: Several hundred expanded graft clones reportedly supplied alpha-beta T cells about two months after transplant. When one year had passed after transplant, most T-cell counts and diversity came from newly produced T cells. Recipient T cells and thymic progenitors that survived gave rise to the high TCRbeta diversity observed at day 60 in some patients.

This clonotype turned up a few times. Its antigen is still unknown. TCRbeta library preparation incorporated unique molecular identifiers. One entry per CDR3 protein, called by TCRdb with MiXCR from the PCR reads. The sample holds 250,000 to 300,000 distinct CDR3 sequences; 10% are singletons and the top ten take around 7.5%. Germline V gene sequence: CDR1 MNHEY, CDR2 SMNVEV (reference sequence). Trimming removed 2 bases at V and 0 bases at J, with 14 bases between. This CDR3 spans 16 amino acids. Sequenced material: PBMCs, taken before TCRalphabeta/CD19-depleted stem cell transplant. The chain uses TRBV27 and TRBJ2-7, with D unresolved. The TCR sequence derives from a boy under two years old with acute myeloid leukemia, due to receive a stem cell transplant. The CDR3 sequence: CASSLVASRVSYEQYF. The CDR3 DNA reads TGTGCCAGCAGTTTAGTGGCTTCTAGAGTCTCCTACGAGCAGTACTTC.